Below are 27 T cell receptor beta chains sequenced from a single sample in a study of blood T cells in healthy people across ages. A second PCR, run for roughly 7 to 12 cycles, used a sample-barcoded 5' primer plus a J-beta primer mix. TCRdb reprocessed the 5' RACE reads via MiXCR and lists one record per CDR3 protein. The sample carries over a million distinct CDR3 sequences, over 35% recorded once. Sequencing used blood. The receptors derive from a woman aged 55-69 years in good health.

Comments on this clonotype: With a much larger clone just one base away, this may be a read error. The V and J genes are TRBV4-2 and TRBJ2-4; TRBD2 is a possible D gene (6 bases). The J call may be wrong; the DNA end is better matched by TRBJ2-7. The germline V gene has CDR1 LGHNA and CDR2 YNFKEQ. The CDR3 consists of 15 residues. The CDR3 sequence is CASRQDFSAGYEQYF. The CDR3 nucleotides read TGTGCCAGCCGCCAAGATTTTTCGGCGGGGTACGAGCAGTACTTC.

V gene TRBV29-1 combines with J gene TRBJ2-7; D ambiguous. The V end lost 1 base, the J end lost 4 bases, and 11 bases lay between the germline ends. From germline, CDR1 is SQVTM and CDR2 ANQGSEA. This CDR3 spans 13 amino acids. The CDR3 nucleotides are TGCAGCGTTGAAGCTCTGGATAGGTACGAGCAGTACTTC. This codes for CSVEALDRYEQYF.

In this sample, this clonotype turned up a few times. V is TRBV20-1 and J is TRBJ2-1; D remains unclear. Between the trimmed V and J ends, which lost 3 bases and 5 bases, there was a span of 20 bases. The germline V gene encodes CDR1 DFQATT and CDR2 SNEGSKA (reference sequence). CDR3 length equals 16 residues. In DNA, the CDR3 is TGCAGTGCTAGTGGGCTTACGACAAAACCCCACAATGAGCAGTTCTTC. Translation gives CSASGLTTKPHNEQFF.

The CDR3 here is CASSFGSISGANVLTF. DNA of the CDR3: TGTGCCAGCAGCTTCGGCAGCATCTCTGGGGCCAACGTCCTGACTTTC. This sequence joins TRBV5-5 and TRBJ2-6; no clear D gene. The germline V gene encodes CDR1 SGHKS and CDR2 YYEKEE (reference sequence). V was cut by 2 bases and J by 0 bases, with 9 bases left in between. This CDR3 has 16 amino acids.

The genes are TRBV20-1 and TRBJ2-1; TRBD2 matches at 7 bases. V lost 6 bases and J lost 4; bases outside the gene matches: 12. The CDR3 sequence is 15 residues long. Germline CDR1 is DFQATT and CDR2 is SNEGSKA (reference sequence). The CDR3 coding sequence is TGCAGTGCCGTCTCGGAGCCAGCGGGATACAATGAGCAGTTCTTC. Protein sequence: CSAVSEPAGYNEQFF.

J is TRBJ2-5 and V is TRBV4-2; 11 bases align to TRBD2. The CDR3 runs 18 residues. The J segment lost 11 bases and the V segment lost 5 bases, leaving 22 bases of the junction unmatched. Germline V CDR1 and CDR2: LGHNA, YNFKEQ. The CDR3 here is CASSATGTSGGVGNEQYF. Written as DNA, the CDR3 is TGTGCCAGCAGCGCGACCGGGACTAGCGGCGGGGTGGGAAATGAGCAGTACTTC.

V gene TRBV3-1 combines with J gene TRBJ2-1; D unclear. The CDR3 length is 13 residues. CDR1 is LGHDT and CDR2 is YNNKEL in the germline V gene (reference sequence). V was clipped by 3 bases and J by 10 bases, with 13 bases between them. CDR3 region: CASSQLALGEQFF. CDR3 nucleotide sequence: TGTGCCAGCAGCCAGCTGGCGTTGGGGGAGCAGTTCTTC.

This clonotype was observed once. The rearrangement links TRBV7-2 to TRBJ2-1; 8 bases line up with TRBD1. Per germline, CDR1 SGHTA and CDR2 FQGNSA. The CDR3 sequence is 15 residues long. V lost 4 bases, J lost 2 bases, and 4 bases stayed unmatched. CDR3 protein: CASSYQTGAYNEQFF. CDR3 in DNA: TGTGCCAGCAGCTACCAGACAGGGGCCTACAATGAGCAGTTCTTC.

This clonotype was seen a few times. The chain links TRBV5-1 to TRBJ2-7; 10 nucleotides agree with TRBD2. CDR1 is SGHRS, CDR2 YFSETQ, per germline. With 0 bases clipped from V and 3 bases from J, the junction kept 6 bases outside the gene matches. This CDR3 is 16 amino acids long. The DNA of the CDR3 is TGCGCCAGCAGCTTGGATGACACTAGCGGGATCTACGAGCAGTACTTC. Protein: CASSLDDTSGIYEQYF.

This sequence joins TRBV5-1 and TRBJ2-1; 9 bases agree with TRBD2. Germline loops: CDR1 SGHRS, CDR2 YFSETQ. The CDR3 length is 16 residues. Unmatched junction bases numbered 7, after V lost 0 bases and J lost 6 bases. The CDR3 sequence is CASSLVLGGRANEQFF. CDR3 sequence (DNA): TGCGCCAGCAGCTTGGTGTTAGGCGGGAGGGCCAATGAGCAGTTCTTC.

The rearrangement uses TRBV6-5 and TRBJ2-5; D perhaps matches TRBD2 (6 bases). CDR3 length: 14 residues. Germline CDR1 reads MNHEY; CDR2 reads SVGAGI. V lost 5 bases, J lost 4 bases, and 14 bases lay in between. CDR3 coding DNA: TGTGCCAGCAGTGAGCGGGTTGATGGAGAGACCCAGTACTTC. This codes for CASSERVDGETQYF.

The rearrangement links TRBV15 to TRBJ2-2; 10 bases are a match to TRBD2. Germline V lookup: CDR1 LNHNV, CDR2 YYDKDF (reference sequence). This CDR3 has 19 residues. With V trimmed by 1 base and J by 2 bases, 10 bases remained unmatched. CDR3 bases: TGTGCCACCAGCAGAGGAGGGAATAGCGGGGGGTTAAACACCGGGGAGCTGTTTTTT. This sequence encodes CATSRGGNSGGLNTGELFF.

Only a few counts were recorded for this clonotype. This chain connects TRBV20-1 to TRBJ2-7; 9 nucleotides agree with TRBD1. The CDR3 sequence is 14 residues long. Trimming cost V 1 base and J 4 bases; bases outside gene matches: 5. Germline CDR1 reads DFQATT; CDR2 reads SNEGSKA (reference sequence). CDR3 sequence (DNA): TGCAGTGCTAGAGCCACAGGGGGCGCTTACGAGCAGTACTTC. Translating gives CSARATGGAYEQYF.

This clonotype was seen only a few times. The junction shows a germline mismatch at one end, possibly a read error. The chain has TRBV2 and TRBJ2-7; no clear D. Per the germline V gene, CDR1 is SNHLY and CDR2 is FYNNEI. The CDR3 runs to 15 residues. The CDR3: CASSEGSTLYYEQYF. In DNA, the CDR3 is TGTGCCAGCAGCGAAGGGTCTACTCTATACTACGAGCAGTACTTC.

The gene calls are TRBV6-5 and TRBJ2-5, with 12 bases identical to TRBD1. Germline V gene data show CDR1 as MNHEY and CDR2 as SVGAGI. The CDR3 is 16 amino acids. Trimming at V came to 2 bases and at J to 11 bases, leaving 12 bases not matched to a gene. The CDR3 nucleotides read TGTGCCAGCAGTTACATCGGGACAGGGGGCGGGAATGAGCAGTACTTC. Translation gives CASSYIGTGGGNEQYF.

Turning to this clonotype: An end of the junction does not agree with germline; a read error may underlie this. The genes are TRBV5-1 and TRBJ2-5; perhaps TRBD2 as D (5 bases). The CDR3 totals 15 residues. The germline gives CDR1 SGHRS, CDR2 YFSETQ. The chain's CDR3 is CTSSWTSGPQETQYF. In DNA, the CDR3 is TGCACCAGCAGCTGGACTTCCGGGCCTCAAGAGACCCAGTACTTC.

This clonotype was detected once. The chain uses TRBV24-1 and TRBJ2-1; D not resolved. In germline, CDR1 is KGHDR, CDR2 SFDVKD. The CDR3 loop spans 17 amino acids. Trimming left V 10 bases short and J 6 bases short, with 27 bases between. The CDR3 DNA reads TGTGCCACAAGATGCGGTATAAGGGTGCTACATTCCAATGAGCAGTTCTTC. Encoded protein: CATRCGIRVLHSNEQFF.

This clonotype has more than one count but fewer than ten. The V and J genes are TRBV6-6 and TRBJ2-4; D is unclear. Germline assignment: CDR1 MNHNY and CDR2 SVGAGI (reference sequence). V lost 2 bases and J lost 0, with 14 bases in between. The length of the CDR3 is 17 residues. The CDR3 sequence is CASSYEMTPLAKNIQYF. The CDR3 nucleotides read TGTGCCAGCAGTTACGAAATGACCCCATTAGCCAAAAACATTCAGTACTTC.

This clonotype was seen a few times. The V gene is TRBV20-1, the J gene TRBJ1-5, with D tentatively TRBD1 (5 bases). The CDR3 contains 15 residues. Germline V gives CDR1 DFQATT, CDR2 SNEGSKA (reference sequence). V was trimmed by 6 bases and J by 0 bases, leaving 15 bases between them. The CDR3 DNA reads TGCAGTGCGCGCGACAGATATTATAGCAATCAGCCCCAGCATTTT. Translated: CSARDRYYSNQPQHF.

The CDR3 here is CASSERLAETYEQYF. CDR3 DNA sequence: TGTGCCAGCAGTGAACGACTAGCTGAAACCTACGAGCAGTACTTC. The chain employs TRBV6-1 and TRBJ2-7; 7 nucleotides agree with TRBD2. In germline, CDR1 is MNHNS, CDR2 SASEGT. The length of the CDR3 is 15 residues. The J segment lost 2 bases and the V segment lost 2 bases, leaving 6 bases of the junction unmatched.

This rearrangement joins TRBV20-1 to TRBJ1-1; 7 positions match TRBD1. The CDR3 has 14 amino acids. The J segment lost 1 base and the V segment lost 5 bases, leaving 7 bases of the junction unmatched. Looked up from germline, CDR1 is DFQATT and CDR2 is SNEGSKA (reference sequence). The CDR3 spells CSAPGQAKNTEAFF. CDR3 coding DNA: TGCAGTGCTCCAGGACAGGCAAAGAACACTGAAGCTTTCTTT.

V usage is TRBV6-1 and J usage is TRBJ2-7, with D unclear. The CDR3 has 13 amino acids. V dropped 6 bases and J dropped 3 bases, with 12 bases sitting between them. CDR1 MNHNS and CDR2 SASEGT come from the germline V gene. The CDR3 sequence is CASSLDWNYEQYF. The CDR3 nucleotides read TGTGCCAGCAGCCTCGACTGGAACTACGAGCAGTACTTC.

The chain links TRBV12-3 or TRBV12-4 to TRBJ1-2; D is possibly TRBD1 (5 bases). Trimming removed 2 bases at V and 6 bases at J, with 10 bases between. This CDR3 is built from 13 residues. CDR3 nucleotide sequence: TGTGCCAGCAGTTTAAGAGGGGAGGATGGCTACACCTTC. Translated: CASSLRGEDGYTF.

The V gene is TRBV21-1, the J gene TRBJ2-4; the D call in the table, TRBD1, was not verified against the DNA. The J call may not be correct, given that the DNA end is closer to TRBJ2-7. TRBV21-1 is reported as a pseudogene. The CDR3 runs to 15 residues. The CDR3 protein is CASNGEQGHSYEQYF. CDR3 sequence (DNA): TGTGCCAGCAACGGCGAACAGGGACACTCCTACGAGCAGTACTTC.

The rearrangement joins TRBV27 to TRBJ2-7, with 14 bases fitting TRBD2. Per the germline V gene, CDR1 is MNHEY and CDR2 is SMNVEV (reference sequence). The CDR3 totals 15 residues. J lost 5 bases, V lost 5 bases, and 5 bases had no gene match. CDR3 in amino acids: CASSNRLAGGHEQYF. DNA of the CDR3: TGTGCCAGCAGTAATCGACTAGCGGGAGGGCACGAGCAGTACTTC.

The chain recombines TRBV20-1 with TRBJ2-1; unclear D gene. The CDR3 is 13 residues long. The germline CDR1 and CDR2 sequences are DFQATT and SNEGSKA (reference sequence). Trimming removed 3 bases at V and 5 bases at J, with 11 bases between. Here the CDR3 DNA reads TGCAGTGCTAGTTGGTCGCGGAACAATGAGCAGTTCTTC. Protein: CSASWSRNNEQFF.

A few counts support this clonotype. The chain uses TRBV10-1 and TRBJ2-5; 8 bases are a match to TRBD1. CDR1 is WNHNN and CDR2 is SYGVQD in the germline V gene (reference sequence). The CDR3 covers 13 residues. The J segment lost 5 bases and the V segment lost 5 bases, leaving 4 bases of the junction unmatched. The CDR3 DNA reads TGCGCCAGCAGTCGGGACAGGTCGGAGACCCAGTACTTC. This codes for CASSRDRSETQYF.